The entry that follows covers one T cell receptor (beta chain) sequence. This clone was seen more than once but under ten times. There is no known antigen for this receptor. No base quality information exists; no much larger clone differs at one position. V is cut back by 5 bases and J by 0 bases, with 5 bases in the junction unmatched. CDR1 SQVTM and CDR2 ANQGSEA are derived from the germline V gene. The CDR3 runs 15 residues from the cysteine to the phenylalanine. CDR3 DNA is the only sequence kept; it has 45 bases, read in frame from the first base. In light of the paper, this sample's treatment or condition label describes: about 20 received Ad26.COV2.S at low or high dose, single or two shots; roughly five received placebo; per-sample allocation not given. Repertoires of vaccine and placebo recipients were sequenced from samples collected on day 63 after the first injection. Between 29 July and 7 August 2020, Cohort 1b enrolled around 24 adults aged 18-55 years at one site in Boston, USA. As a vaccine, Ad26.COV2.S was a replication-incompetent adenovirus type 26 vector that expressed a prefusion-stabilized SARS-CoV-2 spike protein derived from the original Wuhan strain.

The immunoSEQ Assay was used to sequence TCRbeta CDR3 regions. After extraction, genomic DNA underwent amplification by bias-controlled multiplex PCR, followed by high-throughput sequencing. In the source study's methods: To quantify the absolute abundance of every unique TCRbeta CDR3 region, sequences were collapsed and filtered. T cell fraction was estimated by normalizing TCRbeta template counts to usable DNA, with usable DNA measured through amplification of reference genes found in all nucleated cells. Repertoire TCRs were annotated as SARS-CoV-2-specific by exact matching of V gene, CDR3 amino acid sequence and J gene to a known reactive TCR set. The reference SARS-CoV-2 TCR set came from MIRA and was filtered for enrichment in COVID-19-positive ImmuneCODE repertoires, removing public or cross-reactive TCRs. Drawing on the MIRA antigens, annotated TCRs were analysed further at the level of specific ORF or position within ORF. Breadth was defined as the number of annotated unique rearrangements divided by the total number of unique productive rearrangements, and depth was defined as the summed frequency of the annotated unique rearrangements. Two-sided Wilcoxon rank-sum tests were applied when comparing TCR breadth between groups. TCRdb took this table from immuneACCESS and kept in-frame rearrangements with V and J called. Such tables lack part of the clones; where checked against another copy, unresolved V genes explain under half of the gap, and the rest is unexplained. V, J and clone size reflect that table, while D and trimming were determined from the DNA. The sample table records roughly 420,000 clones; 89% of these occur just once. 2% to 3% of the sample is held by the ten biggest clonotypes.

This entry comes from a study of Ad26.COV2.S vaccination and SARS-CoV-2 variants (dated by TCRdb to 2020 to 2022). About the investigation overall: Vaccine-arm donors came from COV1001, a multicentre, randomized, double-blind, placebo-controlled phase I-IIa trial of Ad26.COV2.S in healthy adults. Participants in the trial were split at random into five groups of five each, receiving low-dose or high-dose Ad26.COV2.S once or twice, or else placebo on both occasions. The specificity and breadth of SARS-CoV-2-reactive T cell receptors after Ad26.COV2.S vaccination were assessed by TCRbeta repertoire sequencing. Ad26.COV2.S was administered intramuscularly at 5 x 10^10 or 1 x 10^11 viral particles, either as a single shot or as two shots given 56 days apart. The TCR-sequenced set comprised around 30 samples: some 19 Ad26.COV2.S vaccine recipients, 5 placebo recipients and 8 SARS-CoV-2 convalescent individuals. Investigators remained blinded to trial group allocation during experiments and outcome assessment. What the study reported, not specific to this receptor: Vaccine and placebo recipients had comparable non-spike TCR breadth, which fits with the vaccine containing only spike. The study lacked the statistical power to compare responses across vaccine doses or regimens. Compared with placebo recipients, Ad26.COV2.S recipients showed higher spike-specific TCR breadth (P = 0.0014). The authors noted that the TCR breadth and depth analyses may have underestimated total T cell responses. After vaccination, spike-specific CD8+ and CD4+ T cell responses were reported to show substantial breadth.

The input for sequencing was peripheral blood, taken in a trial of Ad26.COV2.S vaccine versus placebo. The receptor chain draws on TRBV29-1 and TRBJ1-3, with TRBD1 identical over 9 junction bases. The clonotype originates from a person aged 18-60 years who received the Ad26.COV2.S COVID-19 vaccine or a placebo. The base sequence is TGCAGCGTTTGGGACAGGGAGATCTCTGGAAACACCATATATTTT. Protein translation: CSVWDREISGNTIYF.